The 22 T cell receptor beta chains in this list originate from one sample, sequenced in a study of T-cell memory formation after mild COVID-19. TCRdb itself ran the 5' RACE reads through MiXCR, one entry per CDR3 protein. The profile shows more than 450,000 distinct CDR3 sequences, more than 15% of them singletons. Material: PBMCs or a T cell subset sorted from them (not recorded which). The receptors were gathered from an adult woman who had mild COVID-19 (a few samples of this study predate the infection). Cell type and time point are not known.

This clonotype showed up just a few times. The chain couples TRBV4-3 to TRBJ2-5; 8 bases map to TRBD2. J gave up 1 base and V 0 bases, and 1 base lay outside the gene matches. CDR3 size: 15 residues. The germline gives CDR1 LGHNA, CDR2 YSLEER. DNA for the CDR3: TGCGCCAGCAGCCAAGAGACTAGCGCCCAAGAGACCCAGTACTTC. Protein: CASSQETSAQETQYF.

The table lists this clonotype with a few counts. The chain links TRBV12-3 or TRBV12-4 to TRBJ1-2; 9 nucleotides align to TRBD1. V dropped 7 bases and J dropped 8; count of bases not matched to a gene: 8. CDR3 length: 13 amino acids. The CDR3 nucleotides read TGTGCCAGCACCTACGGACAGGGGCGAGGCTACACCTTC. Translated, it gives CASTYGQGRGYTF.

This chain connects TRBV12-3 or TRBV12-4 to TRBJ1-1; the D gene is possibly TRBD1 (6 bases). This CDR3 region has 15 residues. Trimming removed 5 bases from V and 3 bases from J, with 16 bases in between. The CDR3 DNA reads TGTGCCAGCAGTCCAGGACAGACCATCGACACTGAAGCTTTCTTT. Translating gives CASSPGQTIDTEAFF.

The CDR3: CASSREGASEFKQFF. Here the CDR3 DNA reads TGTGCCAGCTCCCGGGAGGGGGCTAGCGAGTTTAAGCAGTTCTTC. This chain connects TRBV18 to TRBJ2-1; D may be TRBD2 (8 bases). This CDR3 contains 15 residues. The V gene lost 6 bases and the J gene lost 11 bases, with 23 bases spanning the gap. CDR1 is KGHSH, CDR2 LQKENI, per germline.

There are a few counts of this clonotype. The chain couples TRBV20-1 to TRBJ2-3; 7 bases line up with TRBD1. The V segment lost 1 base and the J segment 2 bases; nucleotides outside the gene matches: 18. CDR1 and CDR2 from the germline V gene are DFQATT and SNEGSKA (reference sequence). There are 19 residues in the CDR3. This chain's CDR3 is CSARAYIGGHLYSTDTQYF. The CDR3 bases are TGCAGTGCTAGAGCCTATATAGGGGGCCACCTCTACTCCACAGATACGCAGTATTTT.

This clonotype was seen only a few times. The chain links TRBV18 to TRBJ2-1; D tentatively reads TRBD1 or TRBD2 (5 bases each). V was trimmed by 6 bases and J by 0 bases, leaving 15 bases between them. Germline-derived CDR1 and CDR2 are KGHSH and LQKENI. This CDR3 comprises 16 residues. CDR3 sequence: CASSPGTPSSYNEQFF. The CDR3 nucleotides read TGTGCCAGCTCCCCCGGGACGCCAAGCTCCTACAATGAGCAGTTCTTC.

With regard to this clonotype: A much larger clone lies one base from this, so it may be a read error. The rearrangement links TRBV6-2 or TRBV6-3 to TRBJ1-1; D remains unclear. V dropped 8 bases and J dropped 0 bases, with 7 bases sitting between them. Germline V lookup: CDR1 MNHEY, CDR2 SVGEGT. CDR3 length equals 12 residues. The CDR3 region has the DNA TGTGCCAGCCGCTCAGTGAACACTGAAGCTTTCTTT. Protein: CASRSVNTEAFF.

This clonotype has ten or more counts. The CDR3 DNA follows: TGTGCCAGCAGCCGCGGACAGGGGCTCACCGGGGAGCTGTTTTTT. Amino acid sequence: CASSRGQGLTGELFF. The chain employs TRBV11-2 and TRBJ2-2; 9 bases align to TRBD1. The germline V gene encodes CDR1 SGHAT and CDR2 FQNNGV. Trimming took 5 bases from V and 4 from J; bases not matched to a gene: 5. The CDR3 has 15 amino acids. Combining the CDR3 with reference TRBV11-2 and TRBJ2-2 gives the whole variable domain EAGVAQSPRYKIIEKRQSVAFWCNPISGHATLYWYQQILGQGPKLLIQFQNNGVVDDSQLPKDRFSAERLKGVDSTLKIQPAKLEDSAVYLCASSRGQGLTGELFFGEGSRLTVL.

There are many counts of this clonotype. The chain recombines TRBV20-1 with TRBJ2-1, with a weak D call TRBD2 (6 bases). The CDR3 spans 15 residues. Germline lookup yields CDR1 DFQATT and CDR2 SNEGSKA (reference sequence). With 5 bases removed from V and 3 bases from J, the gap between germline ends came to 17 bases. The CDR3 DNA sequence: TGCAGTGCTCTCCCCGGAGGGGCCTTCTACAATGAGCAGTTCTTC. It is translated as CSALPGGAFYNEQFF.

CDR3 sequence (DNA): TGTGCCAGCAGTGATGAAGCGGGGGGCACAGATACGCAGTATTTT. It codes for CASSDEAGGTDTQYF. The chain joins TRBV2 to TRBJ2-3, with 8 bases that match TRBD2. This CDR3 comprises 15 residues. Looked up from germline, CDR1 is SNHLY and CDR2 is FYNNEI. Trimming cost V 3 bases and J 1 base; bases outside gene matches: 3.

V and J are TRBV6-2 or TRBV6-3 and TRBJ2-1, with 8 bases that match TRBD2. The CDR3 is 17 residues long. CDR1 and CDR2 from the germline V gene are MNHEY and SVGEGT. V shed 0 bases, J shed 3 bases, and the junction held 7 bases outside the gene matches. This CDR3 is CASSYSTVAGLYNEQFF. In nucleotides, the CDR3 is TGTGCCAGCAGTTACTCGACAGTAGCGGGGCTCTACAATGAGCAGTTCTTC.

The chain's CDR3 is CASSTTASTDTQYF. Written as DNA, the CDR3 is TGTGCCAGCAGCACGACTGCTAGCACAGATACGCAGTATTTT. The chain has TRBV7-9 and TRBJ2-3, with D uncertain. The V end lost 5 bases, the J end lost 0 bases, and 9 bases lay between the germline ends. The CDR3 runs to 14 residues. Germline V gene data show CDR1 as SEHNR and CDR2 as FQNEAQ (reference sequence).

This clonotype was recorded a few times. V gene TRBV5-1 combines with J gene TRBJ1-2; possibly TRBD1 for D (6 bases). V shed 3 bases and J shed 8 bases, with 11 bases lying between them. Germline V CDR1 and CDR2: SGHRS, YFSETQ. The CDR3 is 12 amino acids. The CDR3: CASSWRQEGYTF. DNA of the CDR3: TGCGCCAGCAGCTGGAGACAGGAAGGCTACACCTTC.

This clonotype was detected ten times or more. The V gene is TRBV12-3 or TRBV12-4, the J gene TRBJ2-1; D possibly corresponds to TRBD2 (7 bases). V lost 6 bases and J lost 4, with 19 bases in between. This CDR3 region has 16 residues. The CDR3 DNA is TGTGCCAGCAGCCCAGGCAGAGGGGGGGCTTACAATGAGCAGTTCTTC. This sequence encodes CASSPGRGGAYNEQFF.

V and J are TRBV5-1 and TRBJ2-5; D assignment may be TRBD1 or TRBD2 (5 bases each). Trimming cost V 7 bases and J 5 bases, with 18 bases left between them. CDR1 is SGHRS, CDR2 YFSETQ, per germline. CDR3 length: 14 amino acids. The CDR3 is CASGAGSREETQYF. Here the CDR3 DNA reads TGCGCCAGCGGGGCAGGGAGTAGGGAGGAGACCCAGTACTTC.

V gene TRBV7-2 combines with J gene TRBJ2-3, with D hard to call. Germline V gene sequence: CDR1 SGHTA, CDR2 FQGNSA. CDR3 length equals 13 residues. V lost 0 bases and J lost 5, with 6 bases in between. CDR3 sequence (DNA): TGTGCCAGCAGCTTAGCCCCTAGAGATACGCAGTATTTT. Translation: CASSLAPRDTQYF.

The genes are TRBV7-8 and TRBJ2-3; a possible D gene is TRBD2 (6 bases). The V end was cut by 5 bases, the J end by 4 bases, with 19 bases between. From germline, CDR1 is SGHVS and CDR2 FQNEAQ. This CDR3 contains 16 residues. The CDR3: CASSPGTGGIADTQYF. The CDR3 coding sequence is TGTGCCAGCAGCCCTGGGACGGGCGGGATCGCAGATACGCAGTATTTT.

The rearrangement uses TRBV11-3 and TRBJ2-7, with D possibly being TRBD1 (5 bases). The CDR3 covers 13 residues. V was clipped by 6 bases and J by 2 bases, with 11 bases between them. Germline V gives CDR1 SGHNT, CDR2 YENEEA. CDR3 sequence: CASRTVLAYEQYF. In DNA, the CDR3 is TGTGCCAGCAGGACAGTCCTAGCCTACGAGCAGTACTTC.

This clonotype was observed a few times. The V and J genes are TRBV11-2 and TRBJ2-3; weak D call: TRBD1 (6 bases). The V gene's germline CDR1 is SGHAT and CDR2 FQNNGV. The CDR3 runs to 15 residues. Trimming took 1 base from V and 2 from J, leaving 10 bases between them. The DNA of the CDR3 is TGTGCCAGCAGCTTAGTTCAGGGGCCCACAGATACGCAGTATTTT. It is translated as CASSLVQGPTDTQYF.

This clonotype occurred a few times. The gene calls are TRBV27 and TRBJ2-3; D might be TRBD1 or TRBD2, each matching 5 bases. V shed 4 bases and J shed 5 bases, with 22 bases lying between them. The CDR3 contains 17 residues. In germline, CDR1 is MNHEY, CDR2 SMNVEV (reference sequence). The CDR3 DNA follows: TGTGCCAGCAGTTCCCCGCCCGGGACCCGGGTGGGAGATACGCAGTATTTT. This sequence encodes CASSSPPGTRVGDTQYF.

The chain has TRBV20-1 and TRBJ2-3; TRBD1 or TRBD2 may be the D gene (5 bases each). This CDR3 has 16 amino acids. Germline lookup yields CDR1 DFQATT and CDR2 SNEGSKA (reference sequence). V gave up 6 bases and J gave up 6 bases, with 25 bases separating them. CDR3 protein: CSAPRAGGAYLDTQYF. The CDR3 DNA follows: TGCAGTGCCCCTCGGGCGGGTGGGGCCTACTTGGATACGCAGTATTTT.

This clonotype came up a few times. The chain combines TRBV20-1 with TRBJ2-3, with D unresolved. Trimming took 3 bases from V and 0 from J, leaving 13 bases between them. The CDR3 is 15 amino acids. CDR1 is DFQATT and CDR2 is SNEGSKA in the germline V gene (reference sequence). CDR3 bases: TGCAGTGCTAGTTGGGCCCACACTAGCACAGATACGCAGTATTTT. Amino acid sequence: CSASWAHTSTDTQYF.